This is a list of T cell receptor beta chains from one sample in a study of T cells in Graves' hyperthyroidism and ophthalmopathy. Via MiXCR, TCRdb re-called the multiplex PCR reads, giving one row per CDR3 protein. The table has 690,000 or so distinct CDR3 sequences, roughly a sixth seen once. The sequenced material came from blood. These receptors were taken from a woman aged 45-65 years with Graves' hyperthyroidism that later progressed to Graves' ophthalmopathy. Both conserved end residues are part of each CDR3. Clone size, where shown, is once, few, many, or a class for clones that have expanded.

clone size: many
V gene: TRBV7-9
J gene: TRBJ1-1
CDR3 protein: CANGESEAFF

clone size: .
V gene: TRBV27
J gene: TRBJ1-2
CDR3 protein: CASSLSFAEGYTF

clone size: few
V gene: TRBV20-1
J gene: TRBJ1-1
CDR3 protein: CSAHPNRAAWAEAFF

clone size: .
V gene: TRBV6-1
J gene: TRBJ2-2
CDR3 protein: CASSEGVRVNTGELFF

clone size: few
V gene: TRBV5-8
J gene: TRBJ1-1
CDR3 protein: CASSRDGADLNTEAFF

clone size: few
V gene: TRBV5-1
J gene: TRBJ2-1
CDR3 protein: CASSLEAAGSSYNEQFF

clone size: .
V gene: TRBV4-1
J gene: TRBJ1-5
CDR3 protein: CASSQDVGRGQGVHQPQHF

clone size: many
V gene: TRBV12-3/TRBV12-4
J gene: TRBJ2-5
CDR3 protein: CASSPGGGETQYF

clone size: few
V gene: TRBV6-2/TRBV6-3
J gene: TRBJ2-3
CDR3 protein: CASSRDMAYGTQYF

clone size: few
V gene: TRBV6-2/TRBV6-3
J gene: TRBJ1-4
CDR3 protein: CASSYSGNEKLFF

clone size: .
V gene: TRBV29-1
J gene: TRBJ2-3
CDR3 protein: CSVRNRDTDTQYF

clone size: few
V gene: TRBV3-1
J gene: TRBJ2-1
CDR3 protein: CASSQAAGGAYYNEQFF

clone size: .
V gene: TRBV24-1
J gene: TRBJ2-1
CDR3 protein: CATSDPVAGGYNEQFF

clone size: many
V gene: TRBV11-2
J gene: TRBJ2-2
CDR3 protein: CASSLGLNTGELFF

clone size: many
V gene: TRBV20-1
J gene: TRBJ2-5
CDR3 protein: CSARDSYGHQETQYF

clone size: .
V gene: TRBV27
J gene: TRBJ1-2
CDR3 protein: CASSGIRGIEYGYTF

clone size: .
V gene: TRBV6-2/TRBV6-3
J gene: TRBJ2-4
CDR3 protein: CASSRDPLRAKNIQYF

clone size: few
V gene: TRBV18
J gene: TRBJ1-5
CDR3 protein: CASSPDNSEGNQPQHF

clone size: few
V gene: TRBV9
J gene: TRBJ2-2
CDR3 protein: CASSVEVAGDANTGELFF

clone size: .
V gene: TRBV5-1
J gene: TRBJ2-5
CDR3 protein: CASSNRKGEETQYF

clone size: few
V gene: TRBV20-1
J gene: TRBJ2-7
CDR3 protein: CSAKSGQEIYEQYF

clone size: few
V gene: TRBV20-1
J gene: TRBJ2-2
CDR3 protein: CSAIGGLGDTGELFF

clone size: few
V gene: TRBV5-5
J gene: TRBJ1-5
CDR3 protein: CASSQGWGNQPQHF

clone size: .
V gene: TRBV15
J gene: TRBJ2-5
CDR3 protein: CATSPTRTGAETQYF

clone size: many
V gene: TRBV12-3/TRBV12-4
J gene: TRBJ2-3
CDR3 protein: CASSYPSTDTQYF

clone size: once
V gene: TRBV7-2
J gene: TRBJ2-1
CDR3 protein: CASSPRTSGGAPNEQFF

clone size: few
V gene: TRBV15
J gene: TRBJ2-2
CDR3 protein: CATSRTWTSGPNTGELFF

clone size: .
V gene: TRBV24-1
J gene: TRBJ1-3
CDR3 protein: CATSDSQDSGSGNTIYF

clone size: .
V gene: TRBV12-3/TRBV12-4
J gene: TRBJ2-3
CDR3 protein: CASTPDRATQYF

clone size: .
V gene: TRBV3-1
J gene: TRBJ2-2
CDR3 protein: CASRKWGNTDTGELFF

clone size: .
V gene: TRBV6-1
J gene: TRBJ2-1
CDR3 protein: CASSPGNSYNEQFF

clone size: many
V gene: TRBV20-1
J gene: TRBJ2-3
CDR3 protein: CSASKSTDTQYF

clone size: many
V gene: TRBV11-2
J gene: TRBJ2-1
CDR3 protein: CASSLVYGTASSYNEQFF

clone size: .
V gene: TRBV5-6
J gene: TRBJ1-1
CDR3 protein: CASSLVAVNTEAFF

clone size: .
V gene: TRBV12-3/TRBV12-4
J gene: TRBJ2-1
CDR3 protein: CASGETDGGWDNEQFF

clone size: many
V gene: TRBV15
J gene: TRBJ2-7
CDR3 protein: CATSREVGESYEQYF

clone size: .
V gene: TRBV6-1
J gene: TRBJ2-5
CDR3 protein: CASSERGPTGGVETQYF

clone size: .
V gene: TRBV6-5
J gene: TRBJ1-6
CDR3 protein: CASSYSLIRGRSPLHF

clone size: .
V gene: TRBV15
J gene: TRBJ2-3
CDR3 protein: CATSRLGGYTDTQYF

clone size: many
V gene: TRBV11-1
J gene: TRBJ2-1
CDR3 protein: CASKRGPFEQFF

clone size: many
V gene: TRBV27
J gene: TRBJ2-5
CDR3 protein: CASSNRWGSQETQYF

clone size: .
V gene: TRBV6-2/TRBV6-3
J gene: TRBJ2-5
CDR3 protein: CASSYGAGGLETQYF

clone size: many
V gene: TRBV27
J gene: TRBJ2-5
CDR3 protein: CASSSAGGPSETQYF

clone size: .
V gene: TRBV19
J gene: TRBJ2-2
CDR3 protein: CASTPGSGGPTGELFF

clone size: .
V gene: TRBV6-1
J gene: TRBJ2-5
CDR3 protein: CASRREGTQETQYF

clone size: few
V gene: TRBV30
J gene: TRBJ2-2
CDR3 protein: CAWSGQGAGGELFF

clone size: .
V gene: TRBV30
J gene: TRBJ1-1
CDR3 protein: CAWSPRTDYTEAFF

clone size: many
V gene: TRBV6-1
J gene: TRBJ1-1
CDR3 protein: CASSDQGGNTEAFF

clone size: few
V gene: TRBV10-3
J gene: TRBJ2-5
CDR3 protein: CAISESTGLQETQYF

clone size: many
V gene: TRBV12-3/TRBV12-4
J gene: TRBJ1-5
CDR3 protein: CASSRGKGGSNQPQHF

clone size: .
V gene: TRBV7-2
J gene: TRBJ2-3
CDR3 protein: CASSFPLAFIDISTDTQYF

clone size: few
V gene: TRBV20-1
J gene: TRBJ1-3
CDR3 protein: CSARDRDRGDGNTIYF

clone size: many
V gene: TRBV2
J gene: TRBJ2-5
CDR3 protein: CASTIGRETQYF

clone size: .
V gene: TRBV13
J gene: TRBJ1-3
CDR3 protein: CASSADGQGPGNTIYF